The 13 T cell receptor beta chains below were found in one sample sequenced in a study of beta chain features in type 1 diabetes. Reverse transcribing all isolated RNA meant expressed TCRB transcripts were sequenced. TCRdb's table, derived via immunoSEQ multiplex PCR, lists solely in-frame clones and lacks some. The sample holds 200,000 to 300,000 clones, about 30% seen once. Sequenced material: central memory CD4+ T cells from blood. These TCRs come from a man in his thirties or forties in good health.

V usage is TRBV5-1 and J usage is TRBJ1-5; D remains ambiguous. The CDR3 is 13 residues long. V gave up 0 bases and J gave up 9 bases, with 10 bases separating them. Germline CDR1 is SGHRS and CDR2 is YFSETQ. Written as DNA, the CDR3 is TGCGCCAGCAGCTTGGATGGCGACTTGCCCCAGCATTTT. Residues: CASSLDGDLPQHF.

This clone appeared many times. The V and J genes are TRBV6-1 and TRBJ2-3; D is uncertain. The CDR3 spans 10 residues. Trimming removed 1 base from V and 7 bases from J, with 0 bases in between. Germline CDR1 reads MNHNS; CDR2 reads SASEGT. The DNA for the CDR3 is TGTGCCAGCAGTGAAGATACGCAGTATTTT. Its translation: CASSEDTQYF.

The chain combines TRBV5-6 with TRBJ2-1; a weak D match, TRBD1 (6 bases). Germline V gene data show CDR1 as SGHDT and CDR2 as YYEEEE. V dropped 2 bases and J dropped 0 bases, with 12 bases sitting between them. This CDR3 is 16 amino acids long. CDR3 in amino acids: CASSLAQGTSYNEQFF. CDR3 DNA sequence: TGTGCCAGCAGCTTAGCACAGGGTACCTCCTACAATGAGCAGTTCTTC. Full variable domain (remainder filled in from reference TRBV5-6 and TRBJ2-1): DAGVTQSPTHLIKTRGQQVTLRCSPKSGHDTVSWYQQALGQGPQFIFQYYEEEERQRGNFPDRFSGHQFPNYSSELNVNALLLGDSALYLCASSLAQGTSYNEQFFGPGTRLTVL.

V is TRBV18 and J is TRBJ2-1; D is possibly TRBD1 (5 bases). Germline loops: CDR1 KGHSH, CDR2 LQKENI. The CDR3 totals 17 residues. Trimming left V 0 bases short and J 3 bases short, with 15 bases between. CDR3 DNA: TGTGCCAGCTCACCACCAGGTCAGGGATTAAGCTACAATGAGCAGTTCTTC. The encoded protein is CASSPPGQGLSYNEQFF.

This clone has a handful of counts. The chain employs TRBV7-2 and TRBJ2-5, with D possibly matching TRBD2 (5 bases). CDR1 and CDR2 (germline): SGHTA, FQGNSA. Trimming removed 4 bases at V and 7 bases at J, with 16 bases between. CDR3 length: 14 residues. The CDR3 protein is CASSSDSTSGTQYF. CDR3 DNA: TGTGCCAGCAGCTCGGACTCAACCAGTGGGACCCAGTACTTC.

The V and J genes are TRBV29-1 and TRBJ2-1; 9 bases line up with TRBD2. The germline V gene encodes CDR1 SQVTM and CDR2 ANQGSEA. CDR3 size: 13 residues. V was clipped by 7 bases and J by 7 bases; unmatched bases: 8. CDR3 amino acids: CSANSGRGNEQFF. In DNA form, the CDR3 reads TGCAGCGCTAATAGCGGGAGAGGTAATGAGCAGTTCTTC.

This clone was observed a few times. This chain uses TRBV7-2 with TRBJ2-1, with 10 bases fitting TRBD2. Germline V CDR1 and CDR2: SGHTA, FQGNSA. This CDR3 has 16 residues. J lost 4 bases, V lost 4 bases, and 7 bases had no gene match. The CDR3 region is CASSSSGTSEYNEQFF. The CDR3 region has the DNA TGTGCCAGCAGCTCCTCCGGGACTAGCGAATACAATGAGCAGTTCTTC.

This clone was detected a few times. V gene TRBV10-3 combines with J gene TRBJ1-1; D is possibly TRBD1 (5 bases). The ends were cut back, 2 bases at V and 6 bases at J, with 10 bases in the middle. The CDR3 spans 13 residues. Germline V gene lookup returns CDR1 ENHRY and CDR2 SYGVKD. The CDR3 DNA reads as TGTGCCATCAGTGAGACAGGATCTCCTGAAGCTTTCTTT. Its translation is CAISETGSPEAFF.

This clone was recorded a few times. Other nucleotide sequences in the sample specify the same CDR3. This chain connects TRBV30 to TRBJ2-7; D ambiguous. There are 11 residues in the CDR3. V was trimmed by 3 bases and J by 0 bases, leaving 3 bases between them. The V gene's germline CDR1 is GTSNPN and CDR2 SVGIG (reference sequence). The CDR3 sequence is CAWSGSYEQYF. In nucleotides, the CDR3 is TGTGCCTGGAGCGGCTCCTACGAGCAGTACTTC.

This clone was observed a handful of times. The chain carries TRBV18 and TRBJ2-3; the D gene is possibly TRBD1 (6 bases). The CDR3 runs 12 residues. Per germline, CDR1 KGHSH and CDR2 LQKENI. The V and J ends lost 4 bases and 8 bases respectively, with 10 bases between them. CDR3 sequence (DNA): TGTGCCAGCTCACAACAACAGGGTACGCAGTATTTT. This codes for CASSQQQGTQYF.

The table lists this clone with a few counts. The rearrangement uses TRBV19 and TRBJ1-1; D perhaps matches TRBD1 (6 bases). Per germline, CDR1 LNHDA and CDR2 SQIVND (reference sequence). There are 14 residues in the CDR3. V lost 6 bases, J lost 1 base, and 12 bases lay in between. The CDR3 loop reads CASRTGQANTEAFF. As DNA, the CDR3 is TGTGCCAGTAGGACAGGACAAGCGAACACTGAAGCTTTCTTT.

The V gene is TRBV30, the J gene TRBJ2-5; D is unclear. The better agreement between TRBJ2-7 and the DNA end casts doubt on the J call. This CDR3 comprises 12 residues. Per germline, CDR1 GTSNPN and CDR2 SVGIG (reference sequence). CDR3 protein: CAWSIRLYEQYF. CDR3 in DNA: TGTGCCTGGAGTATCCGGCTCTACGAGCAGTACTTC.

This clone was seen a handful of times. The CDR3 protein is CASSFGQGNTGELFF. CDR3 DNA: TGTGCCAGCAGCTTCGGACAGGGCAACACCGGGGAGCTGTTTTTT. The chain employs TRBV7-8 and TRBJ2-2, with 8 bases lining up with TRBD1. CDR1 and CDR2 (germline): SGHVS, FQNEAQ. The CDR3 loop spans 15 amino acids. V lost 3 bases and J lost 2; bases outside the gene matches: 2.